These 27 T cell receptor beta chains share one sample of origin, sequenced in a study of cytomegalovirus exposure and HLA in healthy donors. Primers: 60 Vbeta forward and 13 Jbeta reverse. The assay was immunoSEQ multiplex PCR, and TCRdb's table has in-frame clones only and misses some. The sample includes some 120,000 clones, under 85% of them seen just once. Material: PBMCs. These receptors all stem from a man aged 25-45 years in good health and CMV-seronegative.

V usage is TRBV28 and J usage is TRBJ2-3; D remains ambiguous. The CDR3 length is 15 residues. Germline V gene data show CDR1 as MDHEN and CDR2 as SYDVKM. V lost 2 bases, J lost 0 bases, and 9 bases lay in between. Here the CDR3 DNA reads TGTGCCAGCAGTTTAGCGTTTCCTAGCACAGATACGCAGTATTTT. Encoded protein: CASSLAFPSTDTQYF.

The CDR3 coding sequence is TGTGCCAGCAGCCAGGATCTTAGGGCGAGGGGGAATGAAAAACTGTTTTTT. Encoded protein: CASSQDLRARGNEKLFF. The rearrangement joins TRBV14 to TRBJ1-4; D might be TRBD1 (6 bases). Per germline, CDR1 SGHDN and CDR2 FVKESK. V lost 3 bases, J lost 5 bases, and 19 bases lay in between. The CDR3 spans 17 residues.

The genes are TRBV5-4 and TRBJ2-7; TRBD2 matches 10 bases. Germline V gene data show CDR1 as SGHNT and CDR2 as YYREEE (reference sequence). The CDR3 totals 15 residues. The J segment lost 4 bases and the V segment lost 0 bases, leaving 4 bases of the junction unmatched. CDR3 nucleotide sequence: TGTGCCAGCAGCTTGGGTAGCGGGAGGTTGTACGAGCAGTACTTC. It codes for CASSLGSGRLYEQYF. Full variable domain (missing parts from reference TRBV5-4 and TRBJ2-7): ETGVTQSPTHLIKTRGQQVTLRCSSQSGHNTVSWYQQALGQGPQFIFQYYREEENGRGNFPPRFSGLQFPNYSSELNVNALELDDSALYLCASSLGSGRLYEQYFGPGTRLTVT.

The chain is built from TRBV6-6 and TRBJ2-7; 10 nucleotides line up with TRBD1. V shed 6 bases, J shed 3 bases, and the junction held 5 bases outside the gene matches. The germline CDR1 and CDR2 sequences are MNHNY and SVGAGI (reference sequence). This CDR3 comprises 14 residues. The CDR3 here is CASSRTGGIYEQYF. CDR3 nucleotides: TGTGCCAGCAGCCGGACAGGGGGTATCTACGAGCAGTACTTC.

The rearrangement links TRBV4-1 to TRBJ2-2; 10 bases map to TRBD2. CDR3 length: 18 amino acids. V dropped 1 base and J dropped 0; count of bases not matched to a gene: 5. From germline, CDR1 is MGHRA and CDR2 YSYEKL. CDR3 DNA sequence: TGCGCCAGCAGCCAAGGGACTAGCGGAGACGCGAACACCGGGGAGCTGTTTTTT. Amino acids: CASSQGTSGDANTGELFF.

V gene TRBV5-6 combines with J gene TRBJ1-4; 10 bases agree with TRBD1. V gave up 0 bases and J gave up 5 bases; unmatched junction bases: 4. CDR1 is SGHDT and CDR2 is YYEEEE in the germline V gene. The CDR3 length is 16 residues. The CDR3 spells CASSLGLGQGNEKLFF. The DNA of the CDR3 is TGTGCCAGCAGCTTGGGGTTGGGACAGGGGAATGAAAAACTGTTTTTT.

The chain combines TRBV27 with TRBJ2-7, with D tentatively TRBD1 (6 bases). The CDR3 has 15 amino acids. The V gene lost 6 bases and the J gene lost 3 bases, with 18 bases spanning the gap. Germline V gene lookup returns CDR1 MNHEY and CDR2 SMNVEV (reference sequence). This chain's CDR3 is CASRQQGLVHYEQYF. DNA of the CDR3: TGTGCCAGCAGACAACAGGGCTTGGTTCACTACGAGCAGTACTTC.

The genes are TRBV2 and TRBJ2-3, with D possibly TRBD2 on 5 matching bases. This CDR3 has 12 residues. CDR1 SNHLY and CDR2 FYNNEI come from the germline V gene. The V and J ends lost 6 bases and 4 bases respectively, with 8 bases between them. Written as DNA, the CDR3 is TGTGCCAGCAGCACGGGATCAGATACGCAGTATTTT. Protein sequence: CASSTGSDTQYF. Full variable domain (remainder filled in from reference TRBV2 and TRBJ2-3): EPEVTQTPSHQVTQMGQEVILRCVPISNHLYFYWYRQILGQKVEFLVSFYNNEISEKSEIFDDQFSVERPDGSNFTLKIRSTKLEDSAMYFCASSTGSDTQYFGPGTRLTVL.

J is TRBJ1-2 and V is TRBV5-1, with 9 bases that match TRBD1. Losses at the gene ends were 2 bases for V and 7 bases for J; bases not matched to a gene: 9. CDR1 is SGHRS and CDR2 is YFSETQ in the germline V gene. The CDR3 consists of 15 residues. CDR3 region: CASSFITGTGSGYTF. The CDR3 DNA reads TGCGCCAGCAGCTTCATCACCGGGACAGGGTCTGGCTACACCTTC.

The rearrangement joins TRBV9 to TRBJ1-2; TRBD1 matches 9 bases. V lost 1 base to trimming and J lost 5 bases; unmatched junction nucleotides: 9. The CDR3 runs to 16 residues. Germline V gene data show CDR1 as SGDLS and CDR2 as YYNGEE. Written as DNA, the CDR3 is TGTGCCAGCAGCGTATTAGGTTCGGGACAGGGTTATGGCTACACCTTC. Amino acid sequence: CASSVLGSGQGYGYTF.

The rearrangement links TRBV7-2 to TRBJ1-5; no clear D gene. Germline CDR1 reads SGHTA; CDR2 reads FQGNSA. Trimming stripped 2 bases from V and 1 base from J, with 6 bases between. The CDR3 contains 14 residues. CDR3 protein: CASSLTGSNQPQHF. In nucleotides, the CDR3 is TGTGCCAGCAGCTTAACGGGAAGCAATCAGCCCCAGCATTTT.

The chain joins TRBV6-5 to TRBJ2-2, with TRBD1 identical over 8 bases. The V gene's germline CDR1 is MNHEY and CDR2 SVGAGI. Trimming took 7 bases from V and 5 from J; bases not matched to a gene: 6. The CDR3 consists of 14 residues. The CDR3 DNA is TGTGCCAGCACCGACCGGACAGGGACCGGGGAGCTGTTTTTT. Amino acids: CASTDRTGTGELFF.

This chain connects TRBV7-2 to TRBJ2-5; D possibly corresponds to TRBD2 (5 bases). Between the trimmed V and J ends, which lost 6 bases and 5 bases, there was a span of 19 bases. The germline V gene encodes CDR1 SGHTA and CDR2 FQGNSA. The CDR3 has 15 residues. The CDR3: CASSTKELSGETQYF. CDR3 DNA sequence: TGTGCCAGCAGTACCAAGGAATTGTCGGGGGAGACCCAGTACTTC.

The chain has TRBV19 and TRBJ1-2, with D possibly TRBD1 on 5 matching bases. Per germline, CDR1 LNHDA and CDR2 SQIVND (reference sequence). The CDR3 sequence is 14 residues long. V lost 7 bases and J 7 bases, leaving 19 bases between the germline ends. CDR3: CASTSGRASFGYTF. Written as DNA, the CDR3 is TGTGCCAGTACCTCGGGCAGGGCGAGCTTTGGCTACACCTTC.

The chain combines TRBV6-1 with TRBJ2-7; tentative D call: TRBD2 (5 bases). The CDR3 length is 16 residues. Trimming cost V 0 bases and J 4 bases, with 16 bases left between them. The germline V gene encodes CDR1 MNHNS and CDR2 SASEGT. CDR3 nucleotide sequence: TGTGCCAGCAGTGAAGCACCGGAGCCGGGAATTTACGAGCAGTACTTC. It specifies CASSEAPEPGIYEQYF.

The table lists this clone with a few counts. This sequence joins TRBV6-5 and TRBJ2-1, with TRBD1 matching over 7 bases. Germline V CDR1 and CDR2: MNHEY, SVGAGI. V was clipped by 2 bases and J by 7 bases; unmatched bases: 8. CDR3 length equals 15 residues. The CDR3, as DNA: TGTGCCAGCAGTTACAGGGGGCAGACGTTAAATGAGCAGTTCTTC. Translated, it gives CASSYRGQTLNEQFF.

In this sample, this clone turned up once. The chain couples TRBV7-2 to TRBJ2-3; 8 bases map to TRBD1. Trimming cost V 4 bases and J 1 base; bases outside gene matches: 1. The CDR3 is 14 amino acids. From germline, CDR1 is SGHTA and CDR2 FQGNSA. The CDR3 DNA follows: TGTGCCAGCAGCTCGGACAGGGGCACAGATACGCAGTATTTT. Residues: CASSSDRGTDTQYF.

The chain uses TRBV5-4 and TRBJ2-7; perhaps TRBD1 as D (6 bases). V lost 0 bases to trimming and J lost 2 bases, with 18 bases between them. Germline V gives CDR1 SGHNT, CDR2 YYREEE (reference sequence). The CDR3 runs 17 residues. DNA of the CDR3: TGTGCCAGCAGCTTGGGGGGGCGGGCCAGTTCACCCTACGAGCAGTACTTC. It yields the protein CASSLGGRASSPYEQYF.

The V call is TRBV7-8, the J call TRBJ2-7; D possibly corresponds to TRBD1 (5 bases). This CDR3 spans 15 amino acids. The V gene lost 0 bases and the J gene lost 3 bases, with 12 bases spanning the gap. Per the germline V gene, CDR1 is SGHVS and CDR2 is FQNEAQ. This CDR3 reads CASSLAQGIRYEQYF. The CDR3, as DNA: TGTGCCAGCAGCTTAGCCCAGGGAATACGCTACGAGCAGTACTTC.

The chain has TRBV27 and TRBJ2-3, with 7 bases aligning to TRBD1. The CDR3 is 12 amino acids. V lost 8 bases to trimming and J lost 13 bases; unmatched junction nucleotides: 12. Germline CDR1 MNHEY, CDR2 SMNVEV (reference sequence). This chain's CDR3 is CASSNTGAGEYF. DNA of the CDR3: TGTGCCAGCTCTAATACAGGGGCCGGGGAGTATTTT.

This sequence joins TRBV4-2 and TRBJ2-2; 12 positions agree with TRBD2. CDR1 LGHNA and CDR2 YNFKEQ come from the germline V gene. The CDR3 loop spans 18 amino acids. The V segment lost 6 bases and the J segment 7 bases; nucleotides outside the gene matches: 15. CDR3 nucleotides: TGTGCCAGCAGGTTGATGGGGCTAGCGGGAGGGACCCACGGGGAGCTGTTTTTT. Protein product: CASRLMGLAGGTHGELFF.

This clone is medium-sized by share. This chain connects TRBV6-1 to TRBJ2-3; 10 nucleotides agree with TRBD2. The CDR3 has 16 amino acids. The V and J ends lost 0 bases and 2 bases, in that order; junction bases with no gene match: 2. Germline CDR1 and CDR2: MNHNS and SASEGT. CDR3 sequence (DNA): TGTGCCAGCAGTGAAGCAGCGGGGGGGTTCACAGATACGCAGTATTTT. Protein: CASSEAAGGFTDTQYF.

The gene calls are TRBV6-4 and TRBJ2-1, with TRBD1 matching over 10 bases. The CDR3 runs 16 residues. V trimming: 6 bases; J trimming: 8 bases; junction bases outside the gene matches: 13. Per germline, CDR1 MRHNA and CDR2 SNTAGT. The CDR3 DNA follows: TGTGCCAGCAGCCGTTCGCCGGGACAGGGGTTCTATGAGCAGTTCTTC. Residues: CASSRSPGQGFYEQFF.

This clone was counted only a few times. This chain uses TRBV4-3 with TRBJ2-7, with 8 nucleotides matching TRBD2. The CDR3 loop spans 14 amino acids. Germline-derived CDR1 and CDR2 are LGHNA and YSLEER. V was pared by 2 bases and J by 5 bases, with 5 bases of the junction left unmatched. This CDR3 reads CASSQQRETDEQYF. The CDR3 DNA is TGCGCCAGCAGCCAACAGCGGGAGACCGACGAGCAGTACTTC.

The CDR3 region has the DNA TGTGCCAGCAGTCCCGGACAGGCCCCATACAATGAGCAGTTCTTC. It is translated as CASSPGQAPYNEQFF. The chain has TRBV27 and TRBJ2-1; 7 nucleotides match TRBD1. Germline lookup yields CDR1 MNHEY and CDR2 SMNVEV (reference sequence). The V segment lost 5 bases and the J segment 4 bases; nucleotides outside the gene matches: 8. The CDR3 spans 15 residues.

The chain is built from TRBV5-4 and TRBJ2-5; weak D call: TRBD2 (6 bases). The germline V gene has CDR1 SGHNT and CDR2 YYREEE (reference sequence). This CDR3 has 14 residues. V shed 3 bases and J shed 5 bases, with 14 bases lying between them. The CDR3 bases are TGTGCCAGCAGCTCGGCTGGAGGGAGGGAGACCCAGTACTTC. Protein sequence: CASSSAGGRETQYF.

The rearrangement links TRBV7-5 to TRBJ2-7; TRBD1, the table's D call, lacks a check against the DNA. TRBV7-5 is noted as a pseudogene. The CDR3 sequence is 15 residues long. The CDR3, as DNA: TGTGCCAGAAGCCCACGGGACAGGTGGTCCTACGAGCAGTACTTC. It codes for CARSPRDRWSYEQYF.